These 11 T cell receptor beta chains were sequenced from one sample in a study of cytomegalovirus exposure and HLA in healthy donors. PCR primers comprised 60 Vbeta and 13 Jbeta primers. Sequencing was performed with immunoSEQ multiplex PCR; in TCRdb, only in-frame clones are kept and a portion is missing. The record lists roughly 77,000 clones, of which the ten most abundant hold about 4%. The sample was PBMCs. The receptors originated from a female donor in good health and CMV-seropositive.

This chain joins TRBV20-1 and TRBJ2-1; 8 nucleotides line up with TRBD2. J gave up 11 bases and V 5 bases, and 5 bases lay outside the gene matches. This CDR3 is 11 amino acids long. Germline lookup yields CDR1 DFQATT and CDR2 SNEGSKA (reference sequence). CDR3 sequence reads: CSAPVAGKQFF. The CDR3 nucleotides read TGCAGTGCTCCCGTAGCGGGAAAGCAGTTCTTC.

This chain joins TRBV4-3 and TRBJ1-1; no definite D call. There are 16 residues in the CDR3. Germline-derived CDR1 and CDR2 are LGHNA and YSLEER. V was shortened by 0 bases and J by 7 bases, with 18 bases between the two germline ends. CDR3 sequence reads: CASSQDLERVPSEAFF. CDR3 DNA: TGCGCCAGCAGCCAAGATCTGGAGAGGGTACCGAGTGAAGCTTTCTTT.

The V call is TRBV2, the J call TRBJ2-1, with a tentative D call TRBD1 (6 bases). The CDR3 has 14 residues. Germline V gene data show CDR1 as SNHLY and CDR2 as FYNNEI. The V gene lost 5 bases and the J gene lost 4 bases, with 12 bases spanning the gap. The CDR3 bases are TGTGCCAGCAGTCCGGGACACGGATACAATGAGCAGTTCTTC. Protein sequence: CASSPGHGYNEQFF.

This chain links TRBV6-1 with TRBJ1-1, with a possible D match to TRBD1 (5 bases). The V end was cut by 6 bases, the J end by 1 base, with 9 bases between. This CDR3 contains 13 residues. Germline CDR1 and CDR2: MNHNS and SASEGT. The CDR3 loop is CASSLTGNTEAFF. As DNA, the CDR3 is TGTGCCAGCAGCCTTACAGGGAACACTGAAGCTTTCTTT.

The chain employs TRBV4-1 and TRBJ2-5; the match to TRBD1 covers 7 bases. The DNA end favors TRBJ2-7, so the J call may be wrong. Germline V CDR1 and CDR2: MGHRA, YSYEKL. The CDR3 sequence is 15 residues long. CDR3: CASSQTGTVAYEQYF. The DNA for the CDR3 is TGCGCCAGCAGCCAAACCGGGACAGTAGCCTACGAGCAGTACTTC.

This rearrangement joins TRBV28 to TRBJ1-1, with unresolved D. V lost 4 bases, J lost 7 bases, and 7 bases lay in between. The CDR3 spans 11 residues. CDR1 and CDR2 (germline): MDHEN, SYDVKM. The CDR3 sequence is CASSSPVEAFF. DNA for the CDR3: TGTGCCAGCAGTTCGCCAGTTGAAGCTTTCTTT.

The chain joins TRBV6-5 to TRBJ1-1; a weak D match, TRBD1 (6 bases). CDR1 is MNHEY, CDR2 SVGAGI, per germline. The CDR3 has 15 residues. With 0 bases removed from V and 6 bases from J, the gap between germline ends came to 14 bases. As DNA, the CDR3 is TGTGCCAGCAGTTACTCGCGGGGGGCTGTCGCTGAAGCTTTCTTT. Protein sequence: CASSYSRGAVAEAFF.

This chain joins TRBV7-2 and TRBJ1-4, with 10 bases matching TRBD1. The junction had 6 bases not matched to a gene; V was cut back by 1 base and J by 10 bases. The CDR3 totals 15 residues. Germline V gene lookup returns CDR1 SGHTA and CDR2 FQGNSA. The CDR3 sequence: CASSLVGQGRGKLFF. The CDR3 coding sequence is TGTGCCAGCAGCTTAGTGGGACAGGGGAGGGGAAAACTGTTTTTT.

This chain uses TRBV2 with TRBJ1-1, with D perhaps matching TRBD1 (5 bases). The CDR3 runs 13 residues. Deletions cut 7 bases from V and 3 bases from J, with 12 bases between. Germline CDR1 and CDR2: SNHLY and FYNNEI. The CDR3 DNA sequence: TGTGCCAGCAAAACGACAGTTTACACTGAAGCTTTCTTT. This gives the protein CASKTTVYTEAFF.

The J gene is TRBJ1-1, the V gene TRBV11-2; D possibly corresponds to TRBD1 (5 bases). Trimming took off 2 bases at V and 6 bases at J, with 16 bases between the two ends. The CDR3 totals 15 residues. In germline, CDR1 is SGHAT, CDR2 FQNNGV. The CDR3: CASSLTSSTGSEAFF. The CDR3 region has the DNA TGTGCCAGCAGCTTAACCTCCTCTACAGGTTCTGAAGCTTTCTTT.

The rearrangement links TRBV28 to TRBJ2-7, with D tentatively TRBD2 (5 bases). Germline V lookup: CDR1 MDHEN, CDR2 SYDVKM. V was pared by 1 base and J by 4 bases, with 17 bases between. This CDR3 is 16 amino acids long. CDR3 sequence: CASSLSARGLGYEQYF. CDR3 nucleotides: TGTGCCAGCAGTTTATCCGCTCGAGGGTTGGGGTACGAGCAGTACTTC. The full variable domain, with the rest looked up from reference TRBV28 and TRBJ2-7, is DVKVTQSSRYLVKRTGEKVFLECVQDMDHENMFWYRQDPGLGLRLIYFSYDVKMKEKGDIPEGYSVSREKKERFSLILESASTNQTSMYLCASSLSARGLGYEQYFGPGTRLTVT.